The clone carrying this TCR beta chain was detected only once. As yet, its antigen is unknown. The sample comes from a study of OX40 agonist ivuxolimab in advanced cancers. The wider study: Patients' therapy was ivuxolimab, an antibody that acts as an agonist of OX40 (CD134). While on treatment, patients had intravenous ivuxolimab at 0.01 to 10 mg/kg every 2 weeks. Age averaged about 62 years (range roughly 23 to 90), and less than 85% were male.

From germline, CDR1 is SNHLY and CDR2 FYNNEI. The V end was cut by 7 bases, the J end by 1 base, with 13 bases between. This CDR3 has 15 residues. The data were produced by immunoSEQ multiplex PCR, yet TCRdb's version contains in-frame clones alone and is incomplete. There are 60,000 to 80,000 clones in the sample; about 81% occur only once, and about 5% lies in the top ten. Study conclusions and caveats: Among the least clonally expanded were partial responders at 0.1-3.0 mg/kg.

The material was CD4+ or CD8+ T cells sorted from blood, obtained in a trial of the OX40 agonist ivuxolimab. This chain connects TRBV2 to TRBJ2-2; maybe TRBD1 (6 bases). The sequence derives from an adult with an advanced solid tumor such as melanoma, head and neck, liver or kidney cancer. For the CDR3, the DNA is TGTGCCAGCAAAGCCGGGACACAGAACACCGGGGAGCTGTTTTTT. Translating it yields CASKAGTQNTGELFF.